The next 10 T cell receptor beta chains were all read from a single sample in a study of T cell responses to AZD1222 COVID-19 vaccine. Assay: immunoSEQ multiplex PCR; the TCRdb copy retains only in-frame clones and omits some. The table shows about 120,000 clones, with around 83% occurring only once. This material consisted of peripheral blood, taken 28 days after the second AZD1222 dose. These receptors originate from an adult who received the AZD1222 COVID-19 vaccine.

The chain combines TRBV2 with TRBJ1-1; D unresolved. Germline CDR1 and CDR2: SNHLY and FYNNEI. This CDR3 comprises 14 residues. V was shortened by 5 bases and J by 3 bases, with 13 bases between the two germline ends. The CDR3 nucleotides read TGTGCCAGCAGTCGATTCGACCGGGACACTGAAGCTTTCTTT. Protein product: CASSRFDRDTEAFF.

This chain links TRBV5-5 with TRBJ2-3; TRBD1 matches at 7 bases. Germline values: CDR1 SGHKS, CDR2 YYEKEE (reference sequence). With 3 bases clipped from V and 4 bases from J, the junction kept 8 bases outside the gene matches. The CDR3 sequence is 15 residues long. In nucleotides, the CDR3 is TGTGCCAGCAGCTCGGGGACAGCTCGGGCAGATACGCAGTATTTT. Amino acid sequence: CASSSGTARADTQYF.

This chain uses TRBV6-2 or TRBV6-3 with TRBJ1-1; TRBD1 aligns across 7 bases. The CDR3 runs 17 residues. Germline CDR1 and CDR2: MNHEY and SVGEGT. The J segment lost 6 bases and the V segment lost 3 bases, leaving 16 bases of the junction unmatched. CDR3 in amino acids: CASSYQAAGGPRPEAFF. CDR3 coding DNA: TGTGCCAGCAGTTATCAGGCGGCAGGGGGGCCAAGGCCTGAAGCTTTCTTT.

The V call is TRBV10-1, the J call TRBJ2-3; D not certain. The CDR3 has 13 amino acids. With 5 bases removed from V and 0 bases from J, the gap between germline ends came to 6 bases. From germline, CDR1 is WNHNN and CDR2 SYGVQD (reference sequence). The CDR3 DNA sequence: TGCGCCAGCAGTCCGACTAGCACAGATACGCAGTATTTT. Translation gives CASSPTSTDTQYF.

This clone occurred a few times. V and J are TRBV21-1 and TRBJ2-7; the listed D gene, TRBD2, was not tested against the DNA. TRBV21-1 is tagged as a pseudogene. The CDR3 spans 16 residues. The CDR3: CASSKSTGTSGYEQYF. The CDR3 region has the DNA TGTGCCAGCAGCAAAAGCACCGGGACTAGCGGGTACGAGCAGTACTTC.

The genes are TRBV6-5 and TRBJ1-1; D call uncertain. V gave up 7 bases and J gave up 0 bases, with 12 bases separating them. Germline CDR1 is MNHEY and CDR2 is SVGAGI. This CDR3 region has 14 residues. The CDR3 loop reads CASIPSPVNTEAFF. In DNA, the CDR3 is TGTGCCAGCATCCCCTCGCCGGTGAACACTGAAGCTTTCTTT.

The V call is TRBV5-5, the J call TRBJ2-5, with D possibly matching TRBD1 (6 bases). CDR3 size: 14 residues. Trimming pared 1 base from V and 3 bases from J, leaving 10 bases between. The germline gives CDR1 SGHKS, CDR2 YYEKEE (reference sequence). For the CDR3, the DNA is TGTGCCAGCAGCTTGACAGGGATAGAAGAGACCCAGTACTTC. The encoded protein is CASSLTGIEETQYF.

A remark on this clone: Other nucleotide sequences from this sample produce the same CDR3. This rearrangement joins TRBV3-1 (or the pseudogene TRBV3-2) to TRBJ1-3; D is undetermined. Germline V gene data show CDR1 as LGHDT and CDR2 as YNNKEL (reference sequence). This CDR3 region has 14 residues. Between the trimmed V and J ends, which lost 1 base and 0 bases, there was a span of 4 bases. The DNA for the CDR3 is TGTGCCAGCAGCCAAGGGGGCTCTGGAAACACCATATATTTT. It translates to CASSQGGSGNTIYF.

The gene calls are TRBV7-2 and TRBJ1-2; TRBD1 might be the D (6 bases). V lost 6 bases, J lost 7 bases, and 21 bases lay in between. CDR1 SGHTA and CDR2 FQGNSA come from the germline V gene. This CDR3 comprises 15 residues. The CDR3 loop reads CASRPSGGRRGGYTF. CDR3 coding DNA: TGTGCCAGCAGGCCTTCGGGGGGGCGCCGGGGTGGCTACACCTTC.

The chain has TRBV19 and TRBJ2-1; maybe TRBD1 (7 bases). The germline V and J ends were trimmed by 6 bases and 12 bases, with 15 bases remaining between them. The CDR3 sequence is 12 residues long. The germline CDR1 and CDR2 sequences are LNHDA and SQIVND (reference sequence). The CDR3 sequence: CASREPGGRQFF. DNA for the CDR3: TGTGCCAGTAGAGAACCAGGGGGGAGGCAGTTCTTC.